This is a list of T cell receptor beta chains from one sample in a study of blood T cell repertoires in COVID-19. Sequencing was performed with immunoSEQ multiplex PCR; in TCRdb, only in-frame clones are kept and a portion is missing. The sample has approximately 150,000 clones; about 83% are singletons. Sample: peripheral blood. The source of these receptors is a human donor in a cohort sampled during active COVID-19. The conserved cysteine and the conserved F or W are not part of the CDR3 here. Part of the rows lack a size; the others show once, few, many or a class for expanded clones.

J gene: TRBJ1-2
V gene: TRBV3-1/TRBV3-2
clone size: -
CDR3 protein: ASSPGFGYT

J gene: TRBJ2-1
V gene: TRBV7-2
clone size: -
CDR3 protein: ASSLLGLLNEQF

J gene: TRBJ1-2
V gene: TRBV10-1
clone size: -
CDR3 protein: ASSDLSVIGYGYT

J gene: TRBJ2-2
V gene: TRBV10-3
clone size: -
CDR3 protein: AITRLAGGSGAGELF

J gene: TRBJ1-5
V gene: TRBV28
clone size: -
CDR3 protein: ASSTLDNQPQH

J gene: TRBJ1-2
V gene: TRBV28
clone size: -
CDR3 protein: ASSFPGFIGRGDYGYT

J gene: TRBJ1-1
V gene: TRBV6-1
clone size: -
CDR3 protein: ASSERWETEAF

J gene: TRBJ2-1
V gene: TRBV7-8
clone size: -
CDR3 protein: ASSHPRLAGVEQF

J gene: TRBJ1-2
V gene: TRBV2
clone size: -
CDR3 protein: ASREGTGHYGYT

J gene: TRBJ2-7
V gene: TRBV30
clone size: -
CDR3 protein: AWALDRVQY

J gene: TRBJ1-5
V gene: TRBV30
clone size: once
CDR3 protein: AWSPTENQPQH

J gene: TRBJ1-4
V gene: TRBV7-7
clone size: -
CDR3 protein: ASSLDRGANEKLF

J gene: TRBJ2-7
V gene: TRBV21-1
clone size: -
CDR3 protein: ASSKGGGRGYEQY

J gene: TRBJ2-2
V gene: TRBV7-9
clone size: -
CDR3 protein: ASSSSTSGAGELF

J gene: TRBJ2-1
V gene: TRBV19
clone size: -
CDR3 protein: ASSAGRGIEQF

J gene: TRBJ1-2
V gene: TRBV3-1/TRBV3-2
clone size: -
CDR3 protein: ASSQDLQPASGYT

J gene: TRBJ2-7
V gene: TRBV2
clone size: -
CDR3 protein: ASSERLAGGEQY

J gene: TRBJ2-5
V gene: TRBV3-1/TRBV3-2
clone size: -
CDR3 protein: ASSFLTSGVQETQY

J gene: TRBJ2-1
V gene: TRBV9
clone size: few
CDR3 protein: ASSVGAGGPADEQF

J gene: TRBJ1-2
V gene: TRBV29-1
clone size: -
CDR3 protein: SVEASTEIYGYT

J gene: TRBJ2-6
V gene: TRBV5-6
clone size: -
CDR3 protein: ASSVRVSGANVLT

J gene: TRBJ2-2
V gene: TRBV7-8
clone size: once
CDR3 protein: ASSSSGLTAGELF

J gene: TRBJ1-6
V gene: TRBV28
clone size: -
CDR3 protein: ASSSYRSGDSPLH

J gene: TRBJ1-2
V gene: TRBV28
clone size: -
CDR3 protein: ASTPSGANYGYT

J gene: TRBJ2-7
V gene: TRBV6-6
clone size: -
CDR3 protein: ASTPGVDRGYEQY

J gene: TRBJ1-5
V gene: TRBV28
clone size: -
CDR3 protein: AMGDRRYSNQPQH

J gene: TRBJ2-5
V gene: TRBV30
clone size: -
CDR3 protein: AWSVLQGSTETQY

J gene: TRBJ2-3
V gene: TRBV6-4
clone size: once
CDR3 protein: ASSDSAGSTDTQY

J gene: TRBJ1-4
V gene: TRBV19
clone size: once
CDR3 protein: ASSGQGQVEKLF

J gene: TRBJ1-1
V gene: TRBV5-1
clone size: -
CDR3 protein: ASSLGGRLNTEAF

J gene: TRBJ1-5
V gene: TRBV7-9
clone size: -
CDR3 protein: ASSLGGQGFDQPQH

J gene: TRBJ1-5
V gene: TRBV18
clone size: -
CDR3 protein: ASSPGGSWEPQH

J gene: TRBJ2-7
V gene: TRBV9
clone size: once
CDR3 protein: ASSATGGAYEQY

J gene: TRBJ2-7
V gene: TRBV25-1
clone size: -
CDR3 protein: ASSDVGSWDEQY

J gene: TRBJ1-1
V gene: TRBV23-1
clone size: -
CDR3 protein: ASSQWADRNTEAF

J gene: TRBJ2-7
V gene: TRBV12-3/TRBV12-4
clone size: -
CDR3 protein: ASSFSGGHEQY

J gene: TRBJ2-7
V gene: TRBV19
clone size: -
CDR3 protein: ASRKTGTYEQY

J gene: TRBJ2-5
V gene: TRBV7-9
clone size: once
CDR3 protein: ASSLARDARETQY

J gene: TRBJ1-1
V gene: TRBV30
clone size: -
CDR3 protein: AWKGWFLSEAF

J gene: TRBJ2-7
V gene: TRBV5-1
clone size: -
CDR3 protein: ASSSGLAEPRYEQY

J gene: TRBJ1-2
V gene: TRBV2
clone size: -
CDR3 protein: ASSEIGSVGYGYT

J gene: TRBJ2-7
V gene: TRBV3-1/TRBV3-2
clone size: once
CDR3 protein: ASSPAASGSSYEQY

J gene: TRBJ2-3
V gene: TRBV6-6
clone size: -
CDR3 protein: ASHKAGADTQY

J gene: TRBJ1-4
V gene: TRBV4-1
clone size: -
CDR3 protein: ASSQDYTSGSATNEKLF

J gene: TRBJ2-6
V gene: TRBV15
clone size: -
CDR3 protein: ATSSLREAGANVLT

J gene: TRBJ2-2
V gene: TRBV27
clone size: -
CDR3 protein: ASSFSRGTGELF

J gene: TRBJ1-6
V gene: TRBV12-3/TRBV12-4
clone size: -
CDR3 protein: ASSRGGSPLH

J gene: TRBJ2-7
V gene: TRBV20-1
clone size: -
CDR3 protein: SASSVRGPYEQY

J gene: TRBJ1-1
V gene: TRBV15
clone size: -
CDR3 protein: ATSSGSALNRFDLNTEAF

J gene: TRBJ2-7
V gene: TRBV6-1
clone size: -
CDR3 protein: ASSEIWTASNEQY

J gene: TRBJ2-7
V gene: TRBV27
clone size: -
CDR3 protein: ASSSEGYEQY

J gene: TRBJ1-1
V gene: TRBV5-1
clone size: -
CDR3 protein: ASSFGGQNTEAF

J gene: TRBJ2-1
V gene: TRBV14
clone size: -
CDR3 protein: ASSQMGREYNEQF

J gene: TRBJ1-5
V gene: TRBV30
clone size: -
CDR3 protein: AWSPQGGIDSNQPQH

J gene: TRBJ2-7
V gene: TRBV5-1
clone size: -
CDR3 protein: ASSLRGTYEQY

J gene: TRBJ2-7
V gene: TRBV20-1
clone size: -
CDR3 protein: SASGRDRAYEQY

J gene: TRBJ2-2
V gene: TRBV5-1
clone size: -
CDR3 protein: ASSLRASGGYANTGELF

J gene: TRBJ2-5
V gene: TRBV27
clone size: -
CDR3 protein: ASSPGQYLQETQY

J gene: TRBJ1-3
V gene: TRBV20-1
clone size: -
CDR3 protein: SASKQNGNTIY

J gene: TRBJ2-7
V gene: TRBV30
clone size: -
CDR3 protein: ASTVLGQGFYEQY